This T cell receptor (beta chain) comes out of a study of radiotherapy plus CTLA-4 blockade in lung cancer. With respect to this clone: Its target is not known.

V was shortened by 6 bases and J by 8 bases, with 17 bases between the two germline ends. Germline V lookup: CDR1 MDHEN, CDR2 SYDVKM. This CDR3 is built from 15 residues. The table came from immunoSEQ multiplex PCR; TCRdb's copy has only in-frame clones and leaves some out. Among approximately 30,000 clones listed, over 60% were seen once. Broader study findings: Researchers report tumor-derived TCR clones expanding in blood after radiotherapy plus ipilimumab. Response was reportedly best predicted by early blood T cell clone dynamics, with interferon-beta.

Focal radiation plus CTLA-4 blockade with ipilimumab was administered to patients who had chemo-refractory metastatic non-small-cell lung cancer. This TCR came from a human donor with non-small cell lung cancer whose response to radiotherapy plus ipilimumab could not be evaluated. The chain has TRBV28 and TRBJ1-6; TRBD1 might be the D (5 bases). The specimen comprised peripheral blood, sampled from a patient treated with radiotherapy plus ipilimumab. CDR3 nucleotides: TGTGCCAGCAGGACCCATGCGGGGGGAGATTCACCCCTCCACTTT. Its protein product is CASRTHAGGDSPLHF.